This T cell receptor (beta chain) is drawn from a study of CD8+ T cells in alopecia areata. Study observations and caveats: Normal scalp showed lower clonality than lesional scalp, especially alopecia totalis/universalis. TCR sharing across patients was less clear than in mice, possibly HLA-related.

It was cDNA, reverse transcribed from extracted RNA, that served as the sequencing template. The assay was immunoSEQ multiplex PCR, and TCRdb's table has in-frame clones only and misses some. The sample yields roughly 120,000 clones, roughly 69% seen once. Trimming removed 0 bases at V and 10 bases at J, with 16 bases between. The CDR3 is made up of 15 amino acids. Germline CDR1 reads LNHNV; CDR2 reads YYDKDF (reference sequence). This clone was detected only once. Its antigen is currently unknown. V is TRBV15 and J is TRBJ2-4; D possibly matches TRBD1 or TRBD2 (5 bases each). Sequenced sample: CD4+ T cells sorted from blood. This TCR derives from a human donor in good health. CDR3 DNA: TGTGCCACCAGCAGAGATCGAGGGACGGGTAGGATTCAGTACTTC. This translates into CATSRDRGTGRIQYF.